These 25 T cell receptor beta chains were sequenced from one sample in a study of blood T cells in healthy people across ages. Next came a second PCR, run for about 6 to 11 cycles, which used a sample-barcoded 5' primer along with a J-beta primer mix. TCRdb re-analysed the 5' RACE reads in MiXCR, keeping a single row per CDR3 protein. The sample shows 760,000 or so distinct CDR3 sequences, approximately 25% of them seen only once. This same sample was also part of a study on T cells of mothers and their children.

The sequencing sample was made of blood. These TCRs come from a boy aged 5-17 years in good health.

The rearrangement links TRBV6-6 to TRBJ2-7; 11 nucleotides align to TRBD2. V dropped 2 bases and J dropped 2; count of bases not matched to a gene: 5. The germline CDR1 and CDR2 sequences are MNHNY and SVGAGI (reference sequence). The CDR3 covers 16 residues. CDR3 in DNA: TGTGCCAGCAGTTACAGGCCTAGCGGGGGGCCCTACGAGCAGTACTTC. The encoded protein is CASSYRPSGGPYEQYF.

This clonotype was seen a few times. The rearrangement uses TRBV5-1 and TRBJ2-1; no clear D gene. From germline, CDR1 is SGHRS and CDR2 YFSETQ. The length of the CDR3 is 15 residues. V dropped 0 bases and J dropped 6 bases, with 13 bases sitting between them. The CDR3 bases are TGCGCCAGCAGCTTGGCTGTGGGGAACAGCAATGAGCAGTTCTTC. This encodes CASSLAVGNSNEQFF.

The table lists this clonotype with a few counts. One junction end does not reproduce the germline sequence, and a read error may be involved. CDR3 sequence (DNA): TGCAGTGCTAGAGCGGGGCTAGCGGGAGGGCCCTCCACTAATGGGCAGTTCTTC. Translation gives CSARAGLAGGPSTNGQFF. The V and J genes are TRBV20-1 and TRBJ2-1, with 12 bases fitting TRBD2. Germline-derived CDR1 and CDR2 are DFQATT and SNEGSKA (reference sequence). This CDR3 is built from 18 residues.

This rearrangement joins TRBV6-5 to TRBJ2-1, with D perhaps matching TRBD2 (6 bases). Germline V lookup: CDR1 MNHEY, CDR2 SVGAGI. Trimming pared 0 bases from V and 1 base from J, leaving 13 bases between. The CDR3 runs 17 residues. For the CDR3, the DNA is TGTGCCAGCAGTTACTCTTCTAGCGACACATCCTACAATGAGCAGTTCTTC. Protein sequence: CASSYSSSDTSYNEQFF.

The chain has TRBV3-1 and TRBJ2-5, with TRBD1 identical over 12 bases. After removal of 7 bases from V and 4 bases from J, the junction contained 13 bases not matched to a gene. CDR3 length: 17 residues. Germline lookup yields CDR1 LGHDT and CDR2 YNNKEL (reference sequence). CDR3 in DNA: TGTGCCAGCATCCCCAACGCGGGACAGGGGGCAGGAGAGACCCAGTACTTC. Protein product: CASIPNAGQGAGETQYF.

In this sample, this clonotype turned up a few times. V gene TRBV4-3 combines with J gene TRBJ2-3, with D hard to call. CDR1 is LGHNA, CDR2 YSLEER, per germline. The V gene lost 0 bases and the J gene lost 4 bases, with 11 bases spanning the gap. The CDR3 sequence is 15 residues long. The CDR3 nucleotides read TGCGCCAGCAGCCAAGAGTCACAGTATTCAGATACGCAGTATTTT. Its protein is CASSQESQYSDTQYF.

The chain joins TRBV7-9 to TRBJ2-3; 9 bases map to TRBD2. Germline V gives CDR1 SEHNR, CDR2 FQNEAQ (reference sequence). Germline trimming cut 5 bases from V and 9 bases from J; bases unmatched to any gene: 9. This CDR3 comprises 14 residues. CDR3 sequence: CASSPPSGEITQYF. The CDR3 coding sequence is TGTGCCAGCAGCCCGCCTAGCGGGGAGATAACGCAGTATTTT.

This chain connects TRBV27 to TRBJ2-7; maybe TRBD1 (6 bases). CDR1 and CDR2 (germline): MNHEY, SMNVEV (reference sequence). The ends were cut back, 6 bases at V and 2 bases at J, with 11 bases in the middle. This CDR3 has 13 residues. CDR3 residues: CASRGAVTYEQYF. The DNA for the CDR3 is TGTGCCAGCAGGGGGGCGGTTACCTACGAGCAGTACTTC.

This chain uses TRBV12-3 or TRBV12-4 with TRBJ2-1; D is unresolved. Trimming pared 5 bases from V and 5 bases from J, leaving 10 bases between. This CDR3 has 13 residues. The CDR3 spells CASSPDRNNEQFF. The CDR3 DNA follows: TGTGCCAGCAGTCCGGACCGGAACAATGAGCAGTTCTTC.

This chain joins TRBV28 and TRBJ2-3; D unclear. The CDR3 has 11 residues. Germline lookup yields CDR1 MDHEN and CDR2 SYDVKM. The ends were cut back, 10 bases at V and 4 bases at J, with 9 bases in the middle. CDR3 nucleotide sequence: TGTGCCACCCGTTACGCAGATACGCAGTATTTT. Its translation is CATRYADTQYF.

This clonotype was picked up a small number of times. The CDR3 here is CASSARGRDTEAFF. DNA of the CDR3: TGTGCCAGCAGCGCCAGGGGTCGGGACACTGAAGCTTTCTTT. This chain links TRBV7-2 with TRBJ1-1, with a possible D match to TRBD1 (6 bases). The CDR3 is 14 residues long. Deletions cut 5 bases from V and 3 bases from J, with 13 bases between. From germline, CDR1 is SGHTA and CDR2 FQGNSA. Full variable domain (rest looked up from reference TRBV7-2 and TRBJ1-1): GAGVSQSPSNKVTEKGKDVELRCDPISGHTALYWYRQSLGQGLEFLIYFQGNSAPDKSGLPSDRFSAERTGGSVSTLTIQRTQQEDSAVYLCASSARGRDTEAFFGQGTRLTVV.

CDR3 residues: CASSVDGLLETQYF. DNA of the CDR3: TGTGCCAGCAGCGTAGACGGGTTGTTGGAGACCCAGTACTTC. This sequence joins TRBV9 and TRBJ2-5; no clear D. This CDR3 spans 14 amino acids. Germline V gene lookup returns CDR1 SGDLS and CDR2 YYNGEE. The V and J ends lost 0 bases and 5 bases respectively, with 11 bases between them.

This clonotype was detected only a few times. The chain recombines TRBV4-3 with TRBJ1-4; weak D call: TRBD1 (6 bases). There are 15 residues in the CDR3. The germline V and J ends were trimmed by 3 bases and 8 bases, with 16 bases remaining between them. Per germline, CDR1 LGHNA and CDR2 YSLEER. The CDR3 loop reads CASSHSGTKAEKLFF. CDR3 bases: TGCGCCAGCAGCCACTCCGGGACAAAGGCGGAAAAACTGTTTTTT.

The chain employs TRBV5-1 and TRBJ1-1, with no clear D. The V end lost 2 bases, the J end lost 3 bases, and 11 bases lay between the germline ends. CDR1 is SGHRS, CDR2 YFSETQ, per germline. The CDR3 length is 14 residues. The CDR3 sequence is CASSFLNPDTEAFF. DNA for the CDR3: TGCGCCAGCAGCTTTTTGAATCCCGACACTGAAGCTTTCTTT.

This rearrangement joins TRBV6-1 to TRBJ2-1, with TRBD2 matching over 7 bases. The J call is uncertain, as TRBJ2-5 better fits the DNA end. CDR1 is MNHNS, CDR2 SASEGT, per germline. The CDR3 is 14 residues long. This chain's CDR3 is CASSPGLWGETQYF. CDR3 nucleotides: TGTGCCAGCAGCCCGGGACTATGGGGAGAGACCCAGTACTTC.

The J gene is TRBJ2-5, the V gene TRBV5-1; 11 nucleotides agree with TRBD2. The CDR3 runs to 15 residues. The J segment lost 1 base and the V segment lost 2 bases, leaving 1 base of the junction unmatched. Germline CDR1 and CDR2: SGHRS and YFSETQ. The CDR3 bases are TGCGCCAGCAGCTTTGGACTAGCGGGCCAAGAGACCCAGTACTTC. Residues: CASSFGLAGQETQYF.

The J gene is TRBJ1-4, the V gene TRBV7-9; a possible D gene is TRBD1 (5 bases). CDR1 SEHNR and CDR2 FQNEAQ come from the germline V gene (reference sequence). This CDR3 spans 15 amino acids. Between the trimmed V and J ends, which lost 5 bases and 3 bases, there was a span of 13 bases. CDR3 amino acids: CASSLGAAPNEKLFF. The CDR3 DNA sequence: TGTGCCAGCAGCCTAGGGGCAGCCCCTAATGAAAAACTGTTTTTT.

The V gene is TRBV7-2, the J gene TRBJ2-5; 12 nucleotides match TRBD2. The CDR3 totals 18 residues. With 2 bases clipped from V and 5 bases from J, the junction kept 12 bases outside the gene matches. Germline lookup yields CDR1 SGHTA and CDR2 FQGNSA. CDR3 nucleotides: TGTGCCAGCAGCTTACTAACTAGCGGGGGGCCAGGTTTGGAGACCCAGTACTTC. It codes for CASSLLTSGGPGLETQYF.

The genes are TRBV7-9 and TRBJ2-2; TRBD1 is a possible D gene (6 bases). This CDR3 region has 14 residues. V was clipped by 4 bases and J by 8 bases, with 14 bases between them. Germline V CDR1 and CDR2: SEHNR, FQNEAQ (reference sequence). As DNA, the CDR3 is TGTGCCAGCAGCTCCCGACAGGCGAGGGGGGAGCTGTTTTTT. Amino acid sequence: CASSSRQARGELFF.

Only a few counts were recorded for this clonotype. The CDR3 DNA follows: TGTGCCAGCAGTACTAGCGGACCTAGCGGAAAAAACATTCAGTACTTC. This encodes CASSTSGPSGKNIQYF. The J gene is TRBJ2-4, the V gene TRBV7-9; 8 bases align to TRBD2. Germline V gives CDR1 SEHNR, CDR2 FQNEAQ (reference sequence). The CDR3 has 16 residues. With 6 bases clipped from V and 4 bases from J, the junction kept 11 bases outside the gene matches.

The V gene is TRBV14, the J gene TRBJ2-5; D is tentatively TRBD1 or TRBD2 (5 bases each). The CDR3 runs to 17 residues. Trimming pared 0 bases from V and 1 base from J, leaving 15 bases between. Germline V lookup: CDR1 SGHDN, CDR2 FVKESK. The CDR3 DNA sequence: TGTGCCAGCAGCCAAGATAGGGGTAGCGCGGTCCAAGAGACCCAGTACTTC. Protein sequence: CASSQDRGSAVQETQYF.

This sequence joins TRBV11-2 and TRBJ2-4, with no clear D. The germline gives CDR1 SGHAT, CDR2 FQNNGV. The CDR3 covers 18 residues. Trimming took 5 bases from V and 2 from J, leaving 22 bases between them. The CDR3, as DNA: TGTGCCAGCAGCCTTCTCTCGGTGGCGCTCAATTCCAAAAACATTCAGTACTTC. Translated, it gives CASSLLSVALNSKNIQYF.

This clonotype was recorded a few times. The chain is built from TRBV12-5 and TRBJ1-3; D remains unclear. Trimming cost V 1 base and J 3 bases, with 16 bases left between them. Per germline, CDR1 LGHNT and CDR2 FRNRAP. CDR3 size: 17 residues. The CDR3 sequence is CASGLGLGRQNGNTIYF. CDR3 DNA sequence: TGTGCTAGTGGTTTGGGGCTCGGCAGACAAAATGGAAACACCATATATTTT.

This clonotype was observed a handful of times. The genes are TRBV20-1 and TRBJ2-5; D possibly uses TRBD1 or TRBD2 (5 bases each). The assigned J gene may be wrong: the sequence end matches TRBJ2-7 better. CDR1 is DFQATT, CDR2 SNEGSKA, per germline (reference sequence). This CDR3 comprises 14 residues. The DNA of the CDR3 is TGCAGTGCTATGAACCGGGACGGTGCCTACGAGCAGTACTTC. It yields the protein CSAMNRDGAYEQYF.

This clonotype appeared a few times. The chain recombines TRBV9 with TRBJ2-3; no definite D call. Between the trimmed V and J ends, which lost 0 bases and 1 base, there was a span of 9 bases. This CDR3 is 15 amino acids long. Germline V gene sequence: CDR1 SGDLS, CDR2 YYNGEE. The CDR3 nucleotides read TGTGCCAGCAGCGTAGAAGGATGGGGCACAGATACGCAGTATTTT. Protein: CASSVEGWGTDTQYF.